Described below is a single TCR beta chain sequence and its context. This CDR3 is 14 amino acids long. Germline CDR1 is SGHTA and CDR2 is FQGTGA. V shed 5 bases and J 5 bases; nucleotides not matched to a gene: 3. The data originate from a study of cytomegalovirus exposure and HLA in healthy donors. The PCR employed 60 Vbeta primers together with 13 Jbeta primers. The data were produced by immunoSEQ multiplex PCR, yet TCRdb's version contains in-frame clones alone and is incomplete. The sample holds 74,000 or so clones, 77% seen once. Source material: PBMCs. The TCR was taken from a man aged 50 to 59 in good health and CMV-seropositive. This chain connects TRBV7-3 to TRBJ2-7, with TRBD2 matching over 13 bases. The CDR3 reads CASSPGLAGDEQYF. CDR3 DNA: TGTGCCAGCAGCCCAGGACTAGCGGGAGACGAGCAGTACTTC.